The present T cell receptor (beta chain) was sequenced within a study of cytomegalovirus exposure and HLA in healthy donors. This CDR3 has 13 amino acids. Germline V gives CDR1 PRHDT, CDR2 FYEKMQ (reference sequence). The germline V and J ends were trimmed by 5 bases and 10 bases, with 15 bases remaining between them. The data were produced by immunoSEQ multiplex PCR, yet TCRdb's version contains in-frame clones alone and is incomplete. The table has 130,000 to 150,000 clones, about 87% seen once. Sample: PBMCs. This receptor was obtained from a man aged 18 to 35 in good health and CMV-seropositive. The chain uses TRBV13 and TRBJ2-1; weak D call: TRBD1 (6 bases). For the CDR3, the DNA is TGTGCCAGCAGCCGGAATACAGGGAACGAGCAGTTCTTC. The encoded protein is CASSRNTGNEQFF.